A selection of T cell receptor beta chains follows, all from one sample in a study of read filtering for tumor transcriptome and immune sequencing. MiXCR was run by TCRdb on the reads, yielding one entry per CDR3 protein. Found here are about 86,000 distinct CDR3 sequences, approximately 13% of them singletons; the top ten hold around 14%. The sample comprised a population of CD138-negative cells sorted from bone marrow. The receptor source for this set is a donor aged 40 or older with multiple myeloma. CDR3s include the opening cysteine and the closing phenylalanine or tryptophan.

j_call: TRBJ2-4
v_call: TRBV5-1
cdr3_aa: CASSETAKNIQYF

j_call: TRBJ1-1
v_call: TRBV6-6
cdr3_aa: CASSWGAKGGAGTEAFF

j_call: TRBJ1-5
v_call: TRBV2
cdr3_aa: CASREHRGSNQPQHF

j_call: TRBJ2-3
v_call: TRBV29-1
cdr3_aa: CSVEEDTQYF

j_call: TRBJ2-2
v_call: TRBV5-1
cdr3_aa: CASSPLGQAGELFF

j_call: TRBJ1-3
v_call: TRBV28
cdr3_aa: CASKSEGSGNTIYF

j_call: TRBJ2-7
v_call: TRBV12-3/TRBV12-4
cdr3_aa: CASSPGLAGEGPYEQYF

j_call: TRBJ1-1
v_call: TRBV27
cdr3_aa: CASSFWGEVTEAFF

j_call: TRBJ1-1
v_call: TRBV12-3/TRBV12-4
cdr3_aa: CASRPTDREYTEAFF

j_call: TRBJ2-7
v_call: TRBV28
cdr3_aa: CASSLIGRGFGEQYF

j_call: TRBJ1-1
v_call: TRBV5-1
cdr3_aa: CASSSGGTGNTEAFF

j_call: TRBJ2-2
v_call: TRBV28
cdr3_aa: CASSDQGQGNTGELFF

j_call: TRBJ1-2
v_call: TRBV2
cdr3_aa: CASTPGQRSTYGYTF

j_call: TRBJ1-2
v_call: TRBV20-1
cdr3_aa: CSARDQGGGYGYTF

j_call: TRBJ2-1
v_call: TRBV12-3/TRBV12-4
cdr3_aa: CATHPRAQGEEQFF

j_call: TRBJ2-1
v_call: TRBV4-2
cdr3_aa: CASSQEGLAGGSVFNEQFF

j_call: TRBJ2-3
v_call: TRBV7-8
cdr3_aa: CASSLSPWTSGSEGGTQYF

j_call: TRBJ2-5
v_call: TRBV29-1
cdr3_aa: CSVVLDRSQETQYF

j_call: -
v_call: TRBV5-4
cdr3_aa: CASSSPLGNEQYF

j_call: TRBJ1-4
v_call: TRBV6-1
cdr3_aa: CAGKFRGGEKLFF

j_call: TRBJ1-1
v_call: TRBV11-2
cdr3_aa: CASSQERDTEAFF

j_call: TRBJ1-1
v_call: TRBV7-9
cdr3_aa: CAAHGQSPEAFF

j_call: TRBJ1-1
v_call: TRBV7-9
cdr3_aa: CASSSEAGAEAFF

j_call: TRBJ1-1
v_call: TRBV7-8
cdr3_aa: CASGLGPNTEAFF

j_call: TRBJ2-7
v_call: TRBV6-1
cdr3_aa: CASSVTRGYEQYF

j_call: TRBJ2-1
v_call: TRBV7-8
cdr3_aa: CATTGTPRGNEQFF

j_call: TRBJ2-7
v_call: TRBV5-1
cdr3_aa: CASSLVAGEQYF

j_call: TRBJ2-1
v_call: TRBV5-1
cdr3_aa: CASTTRAGGPHNEQFF

j_call: TRBJ2-1
v_call: TRBV15
cdr3_aa: CATTWDYQSEEQFF

j_call: TRBJ2-1
v_call: TRBV5-1
cdr3_aa: CASSLYYNEQFF

j_call: TRBJ2-1
v_call: TRBV20-1
cdr3_aa: CSALVPRGYNEQFF

j_call: TRBJ1-5
v_call: TRBV2
cdr3_aa: CATSDRGVQPQHF

j_call: TRBJ2-1
v_call: TRBV6-4
cdr3_aa: CASSDSTGGPNEQFF

j_call: TRBJ1-1
v_call: TRBV6-1
cdr3_aa: CASSETWPEAFF

j_call: TRBJ2-3
v_call: TRBV20-1
cdr3_aa: CSARPGRGTDTQYF

j_call: TRBJ2-1
v_call: TRBV29-1
cdr3_aa: CSVEDAGGGSRLNEQFF

j_call: TRBJ2-7
v_call: TRBV7-9
cdr3_aa: CASSLLAAGTEQYF

j_call: TRBJ1-2
v_call: TRBV7-2
cdr3_aa: CASTVMTGSDGYTF

j_call: TRBJ2-3
v_call: TRBV7-2
cdr3_aa: CASSLDGGTDTQYF

j_call: TRBJ2-4
v_call: TRBV25-1
cdr3_aa: CASSDQGGGAGLRNIQYF

j_call: TRBJ1-1
v_call: TRBV12-3/TRBV12-4
cdr3_aa: CASNRGGTEAFF

j_call: TRBJ2-5
v_call: TRBV7-2
cdr3_aa: CASSLGTGKETQYF

j_call: TRBJ2-3
v_call: TRBV20-1
cdr3_aa: CSASPLTSGRLRFADTQYF

j_call: TRBJ2-1
v_call: TRBV5-1
cdr3_aa: CASSLFGEGLNEQFF

j_call: TRBJ2-1
v_call: TRBV30
cdr3_aa: CAWSRRGVNYNEQFF

j_call: TRBJ2-2
v_call: TRBV20-1
cdr3_aa: CSARRAGGTGELFF

j_call: TRBJ2-3
v_call: TRBV5-1
cdr3_aa: CASSLSLDTQYF

j_call: TRBJ1-3
v_call: TRBV29-1
cdr3_aa: CSVVGVSSGNTIYF